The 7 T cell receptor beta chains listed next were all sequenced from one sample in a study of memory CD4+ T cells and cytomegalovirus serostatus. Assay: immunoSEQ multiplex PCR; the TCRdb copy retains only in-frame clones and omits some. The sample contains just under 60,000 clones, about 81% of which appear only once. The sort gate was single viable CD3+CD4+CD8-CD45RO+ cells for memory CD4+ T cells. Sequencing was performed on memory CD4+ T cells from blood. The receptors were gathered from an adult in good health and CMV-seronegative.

The CDR3 coding sequence is TGTGCCAGCAGTCTCCGACTAGCGGGAGGGAGGAGGACCGGGGAGCTGTTTTTT. Translation gives CASSLRLAGGRRTGELFF. This chain uses TRBV27 with TRBJ2-2, with 14 bases aligning to TRBD2. The CDR3 loop spans 18 amino acids. Trimming took 5 bases from V and 5 from J; bases not matched to a gene: 10. Per the germline V gene, CDR1 is MNHEY and CDR2 is SMNVEV (reference sequence).

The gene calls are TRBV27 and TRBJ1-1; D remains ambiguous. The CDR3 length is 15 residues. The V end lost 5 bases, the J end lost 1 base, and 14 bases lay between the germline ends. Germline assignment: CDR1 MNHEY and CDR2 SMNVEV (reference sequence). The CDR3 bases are TGTGCCAGCAGTCCAAAAACCTTAGGGAACACTGAAGCTTTCTTT. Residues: CASSPKTLGNTEAFF.

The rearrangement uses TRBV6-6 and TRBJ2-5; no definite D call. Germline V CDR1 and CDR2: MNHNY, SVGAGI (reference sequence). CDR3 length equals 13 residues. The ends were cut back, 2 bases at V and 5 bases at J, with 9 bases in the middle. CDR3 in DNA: TGTGCCAGCAGTTACCCCAGGCGGGAGACCCAGTACTTC. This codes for CASSYPRRETQYF.

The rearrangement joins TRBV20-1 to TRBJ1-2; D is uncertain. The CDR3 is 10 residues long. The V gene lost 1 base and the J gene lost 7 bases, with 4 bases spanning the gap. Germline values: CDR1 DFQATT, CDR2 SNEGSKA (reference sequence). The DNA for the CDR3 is TGCAGTGCTAGAGGGTCTGGCTACACCTTC. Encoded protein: CSARGSGYTF.

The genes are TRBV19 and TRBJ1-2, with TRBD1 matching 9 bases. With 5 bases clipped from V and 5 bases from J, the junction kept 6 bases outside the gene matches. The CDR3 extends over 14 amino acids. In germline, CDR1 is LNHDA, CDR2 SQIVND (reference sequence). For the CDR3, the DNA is TGTGCCAGTAGTCTCCCGACAGGGGGTTATGGCTACACCTTC. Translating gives CASSLPTGGYGYTF.

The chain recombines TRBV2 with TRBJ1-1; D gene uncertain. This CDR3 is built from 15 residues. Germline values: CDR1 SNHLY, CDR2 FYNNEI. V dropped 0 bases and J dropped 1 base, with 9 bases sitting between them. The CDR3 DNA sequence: TGTGCCAGCAGTGAAGCTAGGACGGGGAACACTGAAGCTTTCTTT. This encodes CASSEARTGNTEAFF.

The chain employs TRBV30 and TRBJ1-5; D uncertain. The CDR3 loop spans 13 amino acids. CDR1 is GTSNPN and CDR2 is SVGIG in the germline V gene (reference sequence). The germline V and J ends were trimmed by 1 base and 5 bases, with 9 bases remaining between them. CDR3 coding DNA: TGTGCCTGGAGTGGAGGGTCTTATCAGCCCCAGCATTTT. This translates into CAWSGGSYQPQHF.